This TCR beta chain was retrieved from a study of T-cell memory formation after mild COVID-19. Sample barcodes and UMIs were carried by the TCR alpha and TCR beta cDNA libraries that 5'RACE generated with constant-segment primers. One entry per CDR3 protein, called by TCRdb with MiXCR from the 5' RACE reads. The repertoire includes about 270,000 distinct CDR3 sequences, approximately 15% of them detected once, and roughly a fifth sits in the top ten. This clonotype was seen a few times. The sample taken for sequencing was PBMCs or a T cell subset sorted from them (not recorded which). The clonotype was recovered from a man aged 18 to 30 who had mild COVID-19 (a few samples of this study predate the infection). Cell type and time point are not known.

The CDR3 DNA reads as TGCGCCAGCAGCTGGGCAGGACAGGGGCAAGAGACCCAGTACTTC. Its protein product is CASSWAGQGQETQYF. The chain couples TRBV5-1 to TRBJ2-5, with 9 bases lining up with TRBD1. The CDR3 spans 15 residues. Germline V gives CDR1 SGHRS, CDR2 YFSETQ. J was trimmed by 2 bases and V by 3 bases; bases with no gene match: 5.